This is a list of T cell receptor beta chains from one sample in a study of OX40 agonist ivuxolimab in advanced cancers. TCRdb keeps only in-frame clones here, not all; method: immunoSEQ multiplex PCR. This table has roughly 68,000 clones, roughly 80% appearing once. Source: CD4+ or CD8+ T cells sorted from blood, taken in a trial of the OX40 agonist ivuxolimab. Every receptor here comes from an adult with an advanced solid tumor such as melanoma, head and neck, liver or kidney cancer. CDR3s include the opening cysteine and the closing phenylalanine or tryptophan. The D gene is left open where the match is weak. Size is stated for part of the rows, as once, few or many counts, or as a class when the clone is expanded.

D gene,J gene,clone size,V gene,CDR3 DNA,CDR3 protein
.,TRBJ1-1,once,TRBV6-5,TGTGCCAGCAGAGGGAACACTGAAGCTTTCTTT,CASRGNTEAFF
.,TRBJ2-7,.,TRBV7-9,TGTGCCAGCAGCTTAGATAACAGGGTGCAGTACTTC,CASSLDNRVQYF
TRBD1,TRBJ2-3,.,TRBV6-6,TGTGCCAGCAGTTACGGGACAGACACAGATACGCAGTATTTT,CASSYGTDTDTQYF
.,TRBJ2-7,.,TRBV18,TGTGCCAGCTCACGGGGGGACAGCTCCTACGAGCAGTACTTC,CASSRGDSSYEQYF
.,TRBJ2-2,.,TRBV9,TGTGCCAGCAGCGTAGAGTTAGGGGCCGGGGAGCTGTTTTTT,CASSVELGAGELFF
.,TRBJ1-1,.,TRBV5-1,TGCGCCAGCAGCTTGCGGGGGGCCACTGAAGCTTTCTTT,CASSLRGATEAFF
TRBD1,TRBJ2-6,.,TRBV11-2,TGTGCCAGCAGCTTAGAACAGGGGAGGGCCAACGTCCTGACTTTC,CASSLEQGRANVLTF
TRBD1,TRBJ2-6,.,TRBV13,TGTGCCAGCAGGGACAGGGGGTACGGGGCCAACGTCCTGACTTTC,CASRDRGYGANVLTF
.,TRBJ1-5,.,TRBV7-2,TGTGCCAGCAGCCCCGGAATGCCTCAGCCCCAGCATTTT,CASSPGMPQPQHF
.,TRBJ1-3,.,TRBV6-5,TGTGCCAGCAGACCGGGACTTACTGGAAACACCATATATTTT,CASRPGLTGNTIYF
.,TRBJ2-7,.,TRBV5-1,TGCGCCAGCAGCTTGATTTTATGGGAACAGGGTGGCGAGCAGTACTTC,CASSLILWEQGGEQYF
.,TRBJ1-5,.,TRBV2,TGTGCCAGCATGATAGGCAATCAGCCCCAGCATTTT,CASMIGNQPQHF
TRBD2,TRBJ2-5,.,TRBV18,TGTGCCAGCTCACCAGCTCGGGGGGAAAGCGAGACCCAGTACTTC,CASSPARGESETQYF
.,TRBJ1-1,.,TRBV6-6,TGTGCCAGCAAGGTCAGGAACACTGAAGCTTTCTTT,CASKVRNTEAFF
TRBD1,TRBJ2-1,.,TRBV5-1,TGCGCCAGCAGCTTGGTGAGGACAGGGTCGGGCAATGAGCAGTTCTTC,CASSLVRTGSGNEQFF
.,TRBJ2-2,.,TRBV18,TGTGCCAGCTCACGCCGGAGGGGGGATGCCGCCGGGGAGCTGTTTTTT,CASSRRRGDAAGELFF
.,TRBJ2-5,.,TRBV5-6,TGTGCCAGCAGCTTCCCAGGGGTGGGTGAGACCCAGTACTTC,CASSFPGVGETQYF
.,TRBJ2-7,few,TRBV7-8,TGTGCCAGCAGCTGGAGGGTCGGCGAGCAGTACTTC,CASSWRVGEQYF
.,TRBJ1-3,few,TRBV27,TGTGCCAGCAGTTTATCCCCATCGGGAGGAAACACCATATATTTT,CASSLSPSGGNTIYF
TRBD2,TRBJ2-1,.,TRBV7-9,TGTGCCAGCAGCTTCCCAACTAGCGGGGGATCCTACAATGAGCAGTTCTTC,CASSFPTSGGSYNEQFF
TRBD1,TRBJ2-7,.,TRBV19,TGTGCCAGTAGGAACCCGGGACAGGGCTACGAGCAGTACTTC,CASRNPGQGYEQYF
TRBD2,TRBJ2-3,.,TRBV6-1,TGTGCCAGCAGCGAACTAGCGGGCCGCACAGATACGCAGTATTTT,CASSELAGRTDTQYF
.,TRBJ2-7,few,TRBV10-2,TGCGCCAGCAGTGAACAGGGCTACTCCTACGAGCAGTACTTC,CASSEQGYSYEQYF
.,TRBJ2-5,.,TRBV15,TGTGCCACCAGCAGAGTTACGATGGGGACGGAAGAGACCCAGTACTTC,CATSRVTMGTEETQYF
.,TRBJ2-7,once,TRBV21-1,TGTGCCAGCAGCGGTCCCGGGACAGGGTCCGACGAGCAGTACTTC,CASSGPGTGSDEQYF
.,TRBJ1-2,.,TRBV29-1,TGCAGCGTTGCCAGGGGTAACTATGGCTACACCTTC,CSVARGNYGYTF
TRBD1,TRBJ1-1,few,TRBV27,TGTGCCAGCAGTATGACAGGGGGCCAACGTACTAAGAACACTGAAGCTTTCTTT,CASSMTGGQRTKNTEAFF
.,TRBJ1-1,.,TRBV5-1,TGCGCCAGCAGCTTGGCCGGGGGGAACACTGAAGCTTTCTTT,CASSLAGGNTEAFF